Listed here are 16 T cell receptor beta chains from one sample, sequenced in a study of blood T cell repertoires in COVID-19 (dated by TCRdb to about 2020). The receptor library was made with the immunoSEQ multiplex PCR assay. This immuneACCESS table, as held by TCRdb, lists in-frame sequences with V and J called but not all clones. Of the missing ones, under half trace to an unresolved V gene in checked studies; the others have no known cause. The sample yields 200,000 to 300,000 clones; approximately 90% were counted once. The ten largest make up around 3.5% of the sample. Sequencing input: peripheral blood. The receptors stem from a woman aged 40-49 years with acute or convalescent COVID-19.

This sequence joins TRBV19 and TRBJ1-1, with 7 bases aligning to TRBD1. The CDR3 sequence is 13 residues long. Germline V gene data show CDR1 as LNHDA and CDR2 as SQIVND (reference sequence). After removal of 6 bases from V and 1 base from J, the junction contained 2 bases not matched to a gene. Written as DNA, the CDR3 is TGTGCCAGTAGCCGGACAGGGAACACTGAAGCTTTCTTT. Amino acid sequence: CASSRTGNTEAFF.

The gene calls are TRBV5-3 and TRBJ2-1, with TRBD1 matching over 7 bases. TRBV5-3 is annotated as an ORF whose role is uncertain. V lost 6 bases to trimming and J lost 8 bases; unmatched junction nucleotides: 14. The CDR3 has 15 residues. The CDR3 loop reads CARTPQGNSRDEQFF. Here the CDR3 DNA reads TGTGCCAGAACCCCACAGGGGAACAGTCGGGATGAGCAGTTCTTC.

The rearrangement joins TRBV10-3 to TRBJ2-7; D call uncertain. The germline gives CDR1 ENHRY, CDR2 SYGVKD. CDR3 size: 14 residues. Trimming left V 6 bases short and J 3 bases short, with 15 bases between. As DNA, the CDR3 is TGTGCCATCAGCCCATCCCCCGACATCTACGAGCAGTACGTC. Its translation: CAISPSPDIYEQYV.

The V gene is TRBV19, the J gene TRBJ2-1, with 10 nucleotides matching TRBD1. Germline values: CDR1 LNHDA, CDR2 SQIVND (reference sequence). The CDR3 runs to 15 residues. Unmatched junction bases numbered 8, after V lost 4 bases and J lost 8 bases. The CDR3 region has the DNA TGTGCCAGTAGTAGGGGGGACAGGGGCTCGGATGAGCAGTTCTTC. Translating gives CASSRGDRGSDEQFF.

The rearrangement uses TRBV4-1 and TRBJ2-2; D not resolved. The V gene's germline CDR1 is MGHRA and CDR2 YSYEKL. Trimming took off 1 base at V and 7 bases at J, with 10 bases between the two ends. The CDR3 consists of 14 residues. The CDR3: CASSQGPNHGELFF. CDR3 bases: TGCGCCAGCAGCCAAGGGCCGAATCACGGGGAGCTGTTTTTT.

V usage is TRBV2 and J usage is TRBJ2-4; D gene unclear. Germline CDR1 SNHLY, CDR2 FYNNEI. The length of the CDR3 is 12 residues. Deletions cut 5 bases from V and 8 bases from J, with 10 bases between. The DNA of the CDR3 is TGTGCCAGCAGTCCCCCTTCGGACATTCAGTACTTC. As protein: CASSPPSDIQYF.

The rearrangement joins TRBV5-1 to TRBJ1-2; a possible D gene is TRBD1 (5 bases). Germline assignment: CDR1 SGHRS and CDR2 YFSETQ. The V gene lost 1 base and the J gene lost 5 bases, with 15 bases spanning the gap. This CDR3 spans 15 amino acids. The CDR3 DNA is TGCGCCAGCAGCTTGAACAGGCAAATCCCTTATGGCTACACCTTC. Protein product: CASSLNRQIPYGYTF.

The chain combines TRBV6-1 with TRBJ1-3; a possible D gene is TRBD1 (5 bases). This CDR3 has 18 amino acids. CDR1 and CDR2 from the germline V gene are MNHNS and SASEGT. With 2 bases removed from V and 0 bases from J, the gap between germline ends came to 17 bases. CDR3 in amino acids: CASSELPGGGASGNTIYF. In DNA form, the CDR3 reads TGTGCCAGCAGTGAACTCCCGGGCGGGGGAGCCTCTGGAAACACCATATATTTT.

The chain uses TRBV6-6 and TRBJ2-2, with TRBD1 matching 10 bases. CDR1 MNHNY and CDR2 SVGAGI come from the germline V gene (reference sequence). This CDR3 is built from 17 residues. The junction had 10 bases not matched to a gene; V was cut back by 6 bases and J by 3 bases. The CDR3 loop is CASSRPTGQGYTGELFF. The CDR3 region has the DNA TGTGCCAGCAGCCGACCAACGGGACAGGGGTACACCGGGGAGCTGTTTTTT.

The rearrangement joins TRBV5-5 to TRBJ1-2; 12 bases match TRBD1. The CDR3 is 15 residues long. CDR1 is SGHKS and CDR2 is YYEKEE in the germline V gene (reference sequence). Trimming at V came to 3 bases and at J to 4 bases, leaving 4 bases not matched to a gene. The CDR3 is CASSSGTGGIYGYTF. The CDR3 DNA reads as TGTGCCAGCAGCTCGGGGACAGGGGGCATCTATGGCTACACCTTC. The whole variable domain, remainder taken from reference TRBV5-5 and TRBJ1-2, is DAGVTQSPTHLIKTRGQQVTLRCSPISGHKSVSWYQQVLGQGPQFIFQYYEKEERGRGNFPDRFSARQFPNYSSELNVNALLLGDSALYLCASSSGTGGIYGYTFGSGTRLTVV.

This sequence joins TRBV12-3 or TRBV12-4 and TRBJ1-4, with D maybe TRBD1 (6 bases). V lost 7 bases and J 8 bases, leaving 14 bases between the germline ends. The CDR3 spans 13 residues. The CDR3 sequence is CASNNRVEEKLFF. DNA of the CDR3: TGTGCCAGCAACAACAGGGTTGAGGAAAAACTGTTTTTT.

V and J are TRBV6-5 and TRBJ2-1; 10 bases agree with TRBD1. CDR1 and CDR2 (germline): MNHEY, SVGAGI. V lost 8 bases, J lost 8 bases, and 12 bases stayed unmatched. This CDR3 has 15 residues. The CDR3 DNA is TGTGCCAGCGTGAAGGGGGGACAGGGGTTCGATGAGCAGTTCTTC. Encoded protein: CASVKGGQGFDEQFF.

As regards this clone: This could be a read error, since a much larger clone is one nucleotide away. At the DNA level, this CDR3 is encoded by other sequences in the same sample as well. The gene calls are TRBV4-2 and TRBJ1-1; D might be TRBD1 (5 bases). The CDR3 contains 13 residues. Trimming pared 0 bases from V and 5 bases from J, leaving 7 bases between. The V gene's germline CDR1 is LGHNA and CDR2 YNFKEQ. The CDR3 here is CASSQEGGTEAFF. The CDR3 region has the DNA TGTGCCAGCAGCCAAGAGGGGGGGACTGAAGCTTTCTTT.

The V call is TRBV2, the J call TRBJ1-4; TRBD1 might be the D (5 bases). Trimming pared 5 bases from V and 7 bases from J, leaving 14 bases between. Germline CDR1 reads SNHLY; CDR2 reads FYNNEI. This CDR3 region has 14 residues. The CDR3: CASSTKGFPEKLFF. The CDR3 coding sequence is TGTGCCAGCAGTACTAAGGGGTTTCCTGAAAAACTGTTTTTT. Full variable domain (rest looked up from reference TRBV2 and TRBJ1-4): EPEVTQTPSHQVTQMGQEVILRCVPISNHLYFYWYRQILGQKVEFLVSFYNNEISEKSEIFDDQFSVERPDGSNFTLKIRSTKLEDSAMYFCASSTKGFPEKLFFGSGTQLSVL.

The chain combines TRBV21-1 with TRBJ2-1; the table's D call TRBD1 went unverified against the DNA. TRBV21-1 counts as a pseudogene. This CDR3 is 15 amino acids long. The CDR3 DNA follows: TGTGCCAGCAGCAGGGTACGAAGGGGGCTGGGTGAGCAGTTCTTC. Translating it yields CASSRVRRGLGEQFF.

This rearrangement joins TRBV5-1 to TRBJ2-1, with a tentative D call TRBD2 (5 bases). The CDR3 totals 16 residues. CDR1 SGHRS and CDR2 YFSETQ come from the germline V gene. V lost 2 bases and J 0 bases, leaving 12 bases between the germline ends. Here the CDR3 DNA reads TGCGCCAGCAGCTTAGCCGACTACCCCTCCTACAATGAGCAGTTCTTC. This codes for CASSLADYPSYNEQFF.